The clone carrying this T cell receptor beta chain was picked up a small number of times. Its antigen remains unknown. The sample is drawn from a study of T-cell memory formation after mild COVID-19. Overall study context: TCR clustering was largely donor specific. Whole-study results and caveats: CM and EM subsets held most contracting CD4+ clones; EMRA held CD8+ ones. Nothing confirmed that second-wave clones peaking on day 37 were specific for SARS-CoV-2.

Germline V gene data show CDR1 as DFQATT and CDR2 as SNEGSKA (reference sequence). V lost 3 bases and J 5 bases, leaving 16 bases between the germline ends. The CDR3 is 14 residues long. TCRdb reanalysed the 5' RACE reads using MiXCR and keeps one entry per CDR3 protein. The data show more than 200,000 distinct CDR3 sequences, around 17% seen once. Source material: PBMCs or a T cell subset sorted from them (not recorded which). The rearrangement links TRBV20-1 to TRBJ2-5; a weak D match, TRBD2 (7 bases). This clonotype was sampled from a man between 18 and 29 years old who had mild COVID-19 (a few samples of this study predate the infection). Cell type and time point are not known. The CDR3 DNA is TGCAGTGCTAGGAGGGGGGGGCCTAAGGAGACCCAGTACTTC. It yields the protein CSARRGGPKETQYF.